This note documents a single TCR beta chain sequence. This specimen comes from a study of blood T cell repertoires in COVID-19. Per the germline V gene, CDR1 is MNHEY and CDR2 is SMNVEV (reference sequence). There are 14 residues in the CDR3. V lost 1 base, J lost 3 bases, and 9 bases lay in between. TCRdb's copy holds only in-frame clones and misses some; the assay was immunoSEQ multiplex PCR. This table has about 68,000 clones, nearly 90% appearing once. The clonotype was recovered from a woman aged 45-60 years with COVID-19, enrolled during active disease. Material for sequencing was peripheral blood. The rearrangement links TRBV27 to TRBJ2-5; a possible D gene is TRBD1 (6 bases). CDR3 sequence reads: CASSLWGQKETQYF. The CDR3 nucleotides are TGTGCCAGCAGTTTATGGGGGCAGAAAGAGACCCAGTACTTC.